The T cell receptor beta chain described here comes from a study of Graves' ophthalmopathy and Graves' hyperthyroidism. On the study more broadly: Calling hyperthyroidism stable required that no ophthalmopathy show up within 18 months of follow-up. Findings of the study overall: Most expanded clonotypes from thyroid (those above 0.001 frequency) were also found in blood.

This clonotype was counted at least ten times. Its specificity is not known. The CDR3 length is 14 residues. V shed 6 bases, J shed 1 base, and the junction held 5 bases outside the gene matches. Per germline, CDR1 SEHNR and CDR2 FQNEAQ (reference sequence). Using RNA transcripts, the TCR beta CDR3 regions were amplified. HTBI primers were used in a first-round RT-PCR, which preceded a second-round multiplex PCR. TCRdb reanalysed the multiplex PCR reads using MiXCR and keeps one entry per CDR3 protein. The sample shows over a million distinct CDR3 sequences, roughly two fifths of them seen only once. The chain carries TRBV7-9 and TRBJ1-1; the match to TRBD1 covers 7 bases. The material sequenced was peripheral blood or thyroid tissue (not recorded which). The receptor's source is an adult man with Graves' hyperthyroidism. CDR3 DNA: TGTGCCAGCAGGAAGCGGACAGGGAACACTGAAGCTTTCTTT. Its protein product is CASRKRTGNTEAFF.